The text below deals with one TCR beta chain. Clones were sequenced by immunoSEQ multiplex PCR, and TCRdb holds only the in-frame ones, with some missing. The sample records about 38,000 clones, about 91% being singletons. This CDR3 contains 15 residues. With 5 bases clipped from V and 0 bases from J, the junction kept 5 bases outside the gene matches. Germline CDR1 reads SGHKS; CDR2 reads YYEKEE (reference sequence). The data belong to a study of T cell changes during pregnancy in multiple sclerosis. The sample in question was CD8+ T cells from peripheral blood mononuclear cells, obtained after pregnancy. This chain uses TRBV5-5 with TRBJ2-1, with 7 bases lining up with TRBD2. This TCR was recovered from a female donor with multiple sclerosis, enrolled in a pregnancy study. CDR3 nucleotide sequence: TGTGCCAGCAGTTCTAGCGGTAACTCCTACAATGAGCAGTTCTTC. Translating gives CASSSSGNSYNEQFF. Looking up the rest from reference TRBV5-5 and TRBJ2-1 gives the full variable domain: DAGVTQSPTHLIKTRGQQVTLRCSPISGHKSVSWYQQVLGQGPQFIFQYYEKEERGRGNFPDRFSARQFPNYSSELNVNALLLGDSALYLCASSSSGNSYNEQFFGPGTRLTVL.